These T cell receptor beta chains were read from a single sample in a study of T cell responses to AZD1222 COVID-19 vaccine. Sequencing used immunoSEQ multiplex PCR; TCRdb keeps in-frame clones, though not all of them. The sample yields 35,000 or so clones, around 90% seen once. The source material was peripheral blood, sampled on day 0 of AZD1222 vaccination. The origin of the receptors is an adult in good health. CDR3s include the opening cysteine and the closing phenylalanine or tryptophan. The D gene is left open where the match is weak. Expanded clones get a size class; other rows say once, few or many, or leave the size out.

v_call: TRBV7-9
j_call: TRBJ1-1
d_call: NA
clone_size: once
cdr3_aa: CASSSGRGSTEAFF
cdr3_nt: TGTGCCAGCAGCTCGGGACGAGGGAGCACTGAAGCTTTCTTT

v_call: TRBV10-3
j_call: TRBJ1-1
d_call: NA
clone_size: NA
cdr3_aa: CAIRGDKNTEAFF
cdr3_nt: TGTGCCATCAGGGGGGACAAGAACACTGAAGCTTTCTTT

v_call: TRBV7-9
j_call: TRBJ1-4
d_call: NA
clone_size: NA
cdr3_aa: CASSSSATNEKLFF
cdr3_nt: TGTGCCAGCAGCTCATCAGCAACTAATGAAAAACTGTTTTTT

v_call: TRBV2
j_call: TRBJ1-6
d_call: NA
clone_size: NA
cdr3_aa: CAIIQGRNSPLHF
cdr3_nt: TGTGCCATAATCCAGGGAAGGAATTCACCCCTCCACTTT

v_call: TRBV5-1
j_call: TRBJ2-5
d_call: NA
clone_size: NA
cdr3_aa: CASSFGTAQETQYF
cdr3_nt: TGCGCCAGCAGCTTCGGGACGGCTCAAGAGACCCAGTACTTC

v_call: TRBV6-4
j_call: TRBJ1-2
d_call: NA
clone_size: once
cdr3_aa: CASSDGGASDYGYTF
cdr3_nt: TGTGCCAGCAGTGACGGAGGGGCGTCAGACTATGGCTACACCTTC

v_call: TRBV2
j_call: TRBJ2-3
d_call: TRBD2
clone_size: NA
cdr3_aa: CASRVAGGTSTDTQYF
cdr3_nt: TGTGCCAGCAGAGTAGCGGGAGGGACCTCCACAGATACGCAGTATTTT

v_call: TRBV11-2
j_call: TRBJ2-7
d_call: NA
clone_size: NA
cdr3_aa: CASSLEGYGEQYF
cdr3_nt: TGTGCCAGCAGCTTAGAAGGCTATGGGGAGCAGTACTTC

v_call: TRBV2
j_call: TRBJ2-7
d_call: TRBD2
clone_size: NA
cdr3_aa: CASSEALLTSGGYEQYF
cdr3_nt: TGTGCCAGCAGTGAAGCGCTTCTGACTAGCGGGGGATACGAGCAGTACTTC

v_call: TRBV21-1
j_call: TRBJ1-5
d_call: NA
clone_size: NA
cdr3_aa: CASSNLGGKNQPQHF
cdr3_nt: TGTGCCAGCAGCAACCTCGGGGGAAAAAATCAGCCCCAGCATTTT

v_call: TRBV27
j_call: TRBJ1-4
d_call: TRBD1
clone_size: NA
cdr3_aa: CASSRTGGYEKLFF
cdr3_nt: TGTGCCAGCAGCCGCACAGGGGGCTATGAAAAACTGTTTTTT

v_call: TRBV6-2/TRBV6-3
j_call: TRBJ1-2
d_call: NA
clone_size: NA
cdr3_aa: CASSSLSYGYTF
cdr3_nt: TGTGCCAGCAGTTCCCTCTCCTATGGCTACACCTTC

v_call: TRBV28
j_call: TRBJ1-5
d_call: TRBD1
clone_size: NA
cdr3_aa: CASSSRTGSINQPQHF
cdr3_nt: TGTGCCAGCAGTTCCAGGACAGGGTCAATCAATCAGCCCCAGCATTTT

v_call: TRBV4-2
j_call: TRBJ2-2
d_call: NA
clone_size: NA
cdr3_aa: CASSQDGSGASTGELFF
cdr3_nt: TGTGCCAGCAGCCAAGATGGCTCGGGGGCAAGTACCGGGGAGCTGTTTTTT

v_call: TRBV4-2
j_call: TRBJ2-2
d_call: TRBD1
clone_size: once
cdr3_aa: CASSQAGQGTGELFF
cdr3_nt: TGTGCCAGCAGCCAAGCAGGACAGGGAACCGGGGAGCTGTTTTTT